These 4 T cell receptor beta chains were sequenced from one sample in a study of cytomegalovirus exposure and HLA in healthy donors. PCR involved 60 Vbeta and 13 Jbeta primers. TCRdb's copy holds only in-frame clones and misses some; the assay was immunoSEQ multiplex PCR. Here the sample spans approximately 120,000 clones, roughly 74% being singletons. Sequenced: PBMCs. These receptor sequences come from a woman aged 50 to 65 in good health and CMV-seropositive.

V and J are TRBV19 and TRBJ1-2; weak D call: TRBD1 (5 bases). The germline V gene encodes CDR1 LNHDA and CDR2 SQIVND (reference sequence). CDR3 length: 15 residues. V was pared by 7 bases and J by 0 bases, with 15 bases between. The CDR3 region is CASTKALGPNYGYTF. Here the CDR3 DNA reads TGTGCCAGTACCAAAGCATTGGGGCCTAACTATGGCTACACCTTC.

The rearrangement uses TRBV5-1 and TRBJ2-3, with a weak D call TRBD1 (5 bases). In germline, CDR1 is SGHRS, CDR2 YFSETQ. V lost 0 bases and J lost 0, with 8 bases in between. The CDR3 spans 15 residues. This chain's CDR3 is CASSLDPGSTDTQYF. CDR3 bases: TGCGCCAGCAGCTTGGACCCAGGGAGCACAGATACGCAGTATTTT.

V usage is TRBV9 and J usage is TRBJ2-1, with 9 bases aligning to TRBD1. Germline V gives CDR1 SGDLS, CDR2 YYNGEE. The CDR3 covers 17 residues. Trimming cost V 4 bases and J 5 bases; bases outside gene matches: 13. CDR3 protein: CASSLRADRGGDNEQFF. CDR3 nucleotides: TGTGCCAGCAGCCTAAGGGCGGACAGGGGTGGGGACAATGAGCAGTTCTTC.

This sequence joins TRBV29-1 and TRBJ2-7, with TRBD1 matching 9 bases. CDR3 size: 13 residues. The V gene end was trimmed by 5 bases and the J gene end by 3 bases; junction bases not matched to a gene: 5. Germline V CDR1 and CDR2: SQVTM, ANQGSEA. CDR3: CSVTGGTNYEQYF. The DNA for the CDR3 is TGCAGCGTTACAGGGGGCACTAACTACGAGCAGTACTTC.